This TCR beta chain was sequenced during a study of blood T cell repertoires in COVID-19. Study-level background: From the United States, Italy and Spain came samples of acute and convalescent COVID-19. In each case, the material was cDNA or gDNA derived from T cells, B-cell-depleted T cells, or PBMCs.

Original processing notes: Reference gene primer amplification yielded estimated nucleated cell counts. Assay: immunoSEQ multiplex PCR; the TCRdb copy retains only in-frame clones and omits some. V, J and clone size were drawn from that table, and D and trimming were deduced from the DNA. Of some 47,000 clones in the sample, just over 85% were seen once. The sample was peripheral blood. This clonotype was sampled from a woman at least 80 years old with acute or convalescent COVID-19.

DNA of the CDR3: TGTGCCAGCAGCTTAGCCTGGTCGGCGTCTAGCGATCCAGATACGCAGTATTTT. Translated: CASSLAWSASSDPDTQYF. The chain is built from TRBV13 and TRBJ2-3; tentatively, D is TRBD2 (6 bases). Trimming left V 1 base short and J 4 bases short, with 21 bases between. Germline values: CDR1 PRHDT, CDR2 FYEKMQ (reference sequence). The CDR3 extends over 18 amino acids.